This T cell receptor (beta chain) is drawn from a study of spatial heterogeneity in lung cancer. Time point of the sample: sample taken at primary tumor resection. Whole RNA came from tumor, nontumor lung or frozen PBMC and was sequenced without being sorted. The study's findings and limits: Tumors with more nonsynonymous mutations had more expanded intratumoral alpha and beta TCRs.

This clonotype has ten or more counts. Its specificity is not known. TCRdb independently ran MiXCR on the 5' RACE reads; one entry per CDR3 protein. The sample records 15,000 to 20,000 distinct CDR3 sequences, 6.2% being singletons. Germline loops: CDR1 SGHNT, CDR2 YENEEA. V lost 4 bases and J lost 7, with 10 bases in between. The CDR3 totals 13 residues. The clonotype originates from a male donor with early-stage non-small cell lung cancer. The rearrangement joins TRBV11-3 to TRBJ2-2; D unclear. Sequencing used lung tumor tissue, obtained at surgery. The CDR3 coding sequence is TGTGCCAGCAGCTCCTTCCGCGGCGGGGAGCTGTTTTTT. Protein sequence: CASSSFRGGELFF.